The clone carrying this TCR beta chain was observed a handful of times. The trim removed 6 bases at V and 2 bases at J, leaving 6 bases unmatched. CDR3 length: 15 residues. Germline V gene lookup returns CDR1 SNHLY and CDR2 FYNNEI. A second PCR of about 6 to 12 cycles used a sample-barcoded 5' primer and a J-beta primer mix. TCRdb re-analysed the 5' RACE reads in MiXCR, keeping a single row per CDR3 protein. This repertoire shows some 800,000 distinct CDR3 sequences, more than 40% found once; its top ten account for approximately 19%. These data originate in a study of blood T cells in healthy people across ages.

This clonotype was obtained from a man aged 55 to 69 in good health. Sequences were obtained from blood. The chain recombines TRBV2 with TRBJ1-5, with 8 bases fitting TRBD1. The CDR3 reads CASRTDRAGNQPQHF. DNA for the CDR3: TGTGCCAGCAGAACGGACAGGGCGGGCAATCAGCCCCAGCATTTT.